The 14 T cell receptor beta chains reported below all come from one sample, sequenced in a study of control samples from healthy donors and cancer patients. Sequencing used immunoSEQ multiplex PCR; TCRdb keeps in-frame clones, though not all of them. The sample lists 150,000 or so clones, around 90% seen once, with about 2.3% in the top ten. The sample was blood. The receptors come from a man aged 40-55 years in good health.

The CDR3 protein is CASSRDGAYEQYF. The CDR3 nucleotides are TGCGCCAGCAGCCGGGACGGAGCCTACGAGCAGTACTTC. The chain is built from TRBV5-1 and TRBJ2-7; D is possibly TRBD1 or TRBD2 (5 bases each). Trimming stripped 4 bases from V and 2 bases from J, with 10 bases between. Germline CDR1 is SGHRS and CDR2 is YFSETQ. The CDR3 contains 13 residues.

J is TRBJ2-7 and V is TRBV6-5; no clear D. V was pared by 4 bases and J by 2 bases, with 6 bases between. Germline lookup yields CDR1 MNHEY and CDR2 SVGAGI. The CDR3 runs to 12 residues. In DNA form, the CDR3 reads TGTGCCAGCAGTTCCACAGCCTACGAGCAGTACTTC. Translating it yields CASSSTAYEQYF.

This chain uses TRBV7-2 with TRBJ2-1, with D possibly being TRBD2 (7 bases). V was shortened by 2 bases and J by 8 bases, with 19 bases between the two germline ends. The CDR3 totals 16 residues. Germline V gene lookup returns CDR1 SGHTA and CDR2 FQGNSA. CDR3 sequence: CASSLMVRGARDEQFF. The CDR3 DNA reads as TGTGCCAGCAGCTTAATGGTTCGGGGGGCCCGGGATGAGCAGTTCTTC.

This clone was seen just once. The chain has TRBV5-1 and TRBJ2-5; TRBD2 matches 9 bases. The germline CDR1 and CDR2 sequences are SGHRS and YFSETQ. The CDR3 spans 15 residues. Losses at the gene ends were 4 bases for V and 2 bases for J; bases not matched to a gene: 6. The CDR3 DNA sequence: TGCGCCAGCAGCCTACTGACTAGCGGACAAGAGACCCAGTACTTC. Its protein product is CASSLLTSGQETQYF.

This clone was detected only once. The chain recombines TRBV5-1 with TRBJ1-2; 8 bases fit TRBD1. Per the germline V gene, CDR1 is SGHRS and CDR2 is YFSETQ. V shed 4 bases, J shed 7 bases, and the junction held 6 bases outside the gene matches. CDR3 size: 13 residues. CDR3 in amino acids: CASSPPDRGGYTF. For the CDR3, the DNA is TGCGCCAGCAGCCCGCCCGACAGGGGTGGCTACACCTTC.

The rearrangement uses TRBV7-2 and TRBJ1-3; D gene unclear. Germline V gene data show CDR1 as SGHTA and CDR2 as FQGNSA. This CDR3 is built from 13 residues. Trimming stripped 5 bases from V and 4 bases from J, with 9 bases between. CDR3 sequence: CASSDVPGNTIYF. The CDR3 bases are TGTGCCAGCAGCGACGTTCCAGGAAACACCATATATTTT.

The rearrangement uses TRBV11-2 and TRBJ1-4, with a tentative D call TRBD1 (6 bases). V was shortened by 3 bases and J by 0 bases, with 11 bases between the two germline ends. Per germline, CDR1 SGHAT and CDR2 FQNNGV. The CDR3 loop spans 16 amino acids. The CDR3 DNA follows: TGTGCCAGCAGCTTTGGCAGGGGATCAACTAATGAAAAACTGTTTTTT. Its translation is CASSFGRGSTNEKLFF.

This chain connects TRBV5-1 to TRBJ1-3; TRBD1 agrees at 9 bases. CDR1 and CDR2 from the germline V gene are SGHRS and YFSETQ. Unmatched junction bases numbered 5, after V lost 4 bases and J lost 0 bases. The CDR3 has 16 residues. In DNA form, the CDR3 reads TGCGCCAGCAGCCGCGAGACAGGGGGCTCTGGAAACACCATATATTTT. As protein: CASSRETGGSGNTIYF.

This rearrangement joins TRBV6-6 to TRBJ2-7, with D perhaps given as TRBD1 or TRBD2 (6 bases each). V shed 1 base and J shed 6 bases, with 19 bases lying between them. The CDR3 extends over 16 amino acids. Per the germline V gene, CDR1 is MNHNY and CDR2 is SVGAGI (reference sequence). The CDR3 sequence: CASSYWPTGAQGEQYF. The CDR3 DNA follows: TGTGCCAGCAGTTACTGGCCAACGGGGGCTCAGGGCGAGCAGTACTTC.

The chain joins TRBV13 to TRBJ1-2; a possible D gene is TRBD1 (5 bases). Trimming pared 0 bases from V and 7 bases from J, leaving 9 bases between. CDR1 and CDR2 (germline): PRHDT, FYEKMQ (reference sequence). This CDR3 contains 13 residues. In DNA form, the CDR3 reads TGTGCCAGCAGCTTAGGGGGGGTAGGTGGCTACACCTTC. Amino acids: CASSLGGVGGYTF.

This clone was seen only once. Other DNA sequences in this specimen translate into the identical CDR3. The V and J genes are TRBV10-3 and TRBJ2-5; no definite D call. V dropped 0 bases and J dropped 5 bases, with 4 bases sitting between them. There are 12 residues in the CDR3. Germline loops: CDR1 ENHRY, CDR2 SYGVKD. The CDR3 reads CAISESGETQYF. CDR3 in DNA: TGTGCCATCAGTGAGTCTGGCGAGACCCAGTACTTC.

J is TRBJ2-5 and V is TRBV2, with TRBD1 as a possible D gene (5 bases). Trimming took off 11 bases at V and 1 base at J, with 14 bases between the two ends. The CDR3 has 13 amino acids. Per the germline V gene, CDR1 is SNHLY and CDR2 is FYNNEI. The CDR3 is CAGAPQLQETQYF. DNA of the CDR3: TGTGCCGGGGCCCCCCAACTCCAAGAGACCCAGTACTTC.

This clone was counted between two and nine times. The chain couples TRBV7-9 to TRBJ1-2, with unresolved D. Germline values: CDR1 SEHNR, CDR2 FQNEAQ (reference sequence). The CDR3 is 12 residues long. V lost 1 base and J lost 4, with 4 bases in between. The CDR3 loop is CASSLEAYGYTF. CDR3 DNA: TGTGCCAGCAGCTTAGAAGCCTATGGCTACACCTTC. Filled out from reference TRBV7-9 and TRBJ1-2, the complete variable domain reads DTGVSQNPRHKITKRGQNVTFRCDPISEHNRLYWYRQTLGQGPEFLTYFQNEAQLEKSRLLSDRFSAERPKGSFSTLEIQRTEQGDSAMYLCASSLEAYGYTFGSGTRLTVV.

The genes are TRBV3-1 (or the pseudogene TRBV3-2) and TRBJ2-2, with D possibly being TRBD2 (7 bases). V was pared by 5 bases and J by 5 bases, with 15 bases between. Germline V CDR1 and CDR2: LGHDT, YNNKEL (reference sequence). This CDR3 has 15 amino acids. CDR3 region: CASSWGGFVTGELFF. The DNA of the CDR3 is TGTGCCAGCAGCTGGGGGGGCTTCGTTACCGGGGAGCTGTTTTTT.